This record concerns one T cell receptor (beta chain) sequence. The antigen is undetermined. The CDR3 is 15 residues long. CDR1 and CDR2 from the germline V gene are ENHRY and SYGVKD. The ends lost 3 bases at V and 7 bases at J; junction bases unmatched: 9. Assay: immunoSEQ multiplex PCR; the TCRdb copy retains only in-frame clones and omits some. The profile covers about 78,000 clones, with roughly 96% appearing a single time and around 0.03% taken by the ten largest. The sample comes from a study of human thymus T cells. Points from the study as a whole: Overlap was high between thymic repertoires from unrelated individuals, as reported in related research. Thymic and blood repertoires seemed to show skewed V and J gene use.

Resections were taken during corrective heart surgery, and the thymus tissue came from these. Finnish infants who were healthy and having corrective surgery for congenital heart defects made up the donors. The sequenced sample consisted of thymus tissue. V is TRBV10-3 and J is TRBJ2-7; 10 bases are a match to TRBD1. This receptor was obtained from a boy in the first two years of life with a congenital heart defect but otherwise immunologically healthy. In DNA form, the CDR3 reads TGTGCCATCAGTGATCGGACAGGGGGTGAAGGGGAGCAGTACTTC. As protein: CAISDRTGGEGEQYF.